One TCR beta chain is described in this entry. Only in-frame clones appear in the TCRdb table, and some are missing; sequencing was by immunoSEQ multiplex PCR. The profile shows around 110,000 clones, approximately 88% of them singletons. V shed 3 bases and J 2 bases; nucleotides not matched to a gene: 6. Looked up from germline, CDR1 is SQVTM and CDR2 is ANQGSEA. The CDR3 covers 14 residues. This specimen belongs to a study of blood T cell repertoires in COVID-19. Across the study: COVID-19 samples, acute and convalescent, were from the United States, Italy and Spain. From T cells, B-cell-depleted T cells, or PBMCs came the material, which was cDNA or gDNA.

The sequence came from a man aged 50-60 years with active or convalescent COVID-19. Sample: peripheral blood. The chain combines TRBV29-1 with TRBJ2-7, with TRBD1 matching 8 bases. This CDR3 is CSVEGTGSAYEQYF. The CDR3 region has the DNA TGCAGCGTTGAGGGGACAGGTTCTGCCTACGAGCAGTACTTC.